The clone carrying this T cell receptor (beta chain) came up many times. Its antigen remains unknown. The sample originates from a study of T-cell reconstitution after alpha-beta-depleted transplantation in children. Regarding the study as a whole: Several hundred expanded graft clones reportedly gave rise to the alpha-beta T cells present about two months after transplant. Newly produced T cells mostly provided counts and TCRbeta diversity after one year, as hyperexpanded clones declined. Some patients owed their high day-60 TCRbeta diversity to surviving recipient T cells and thymic progenitors.

During its preparation, the TCRbeta library received unique molecular identifiers. Using its own MiXCR run on the PCR reads, TCRdb lists one record per CDR3 protein. The data contain 480,000 or so distinct CDR3 sequences, 8% to 11% of them seen just once; the ten biggest clones take up about 2%. J was trimmed by 2 bases and V by 3 bases; bases with no gene match: 5. The CDR3 covers 15 residues. Looked up from germline, CDR1 is DFQATT and CDR2 is SNEGSKA (reference sequence). The rearrangement joins TRBV20-1 to TRBJ2-2; the match to TRBD2 covers 8 bases. The TCR comes from a child aged 2-15 years with inherited bone marrow failure, due to receive a stem cell transplant. This specimen consisted of PBMCs, obtained before TCRalphabeta/CD19-depleted stem cell transplant. CDR3 sequence: CSASDTSGNTGELFF. The DNA of the CDR3 is TGCAGTGCTAGTGATACTAGCGGTAACACCGGGGAGCTGTTTTTT.